This entry features one TCR beta chain sequence. This clone registers as medium-sized (0.01 to 0.1%) within its sample. This clone's antigen is unknown. No base quality values were provided; no much bigger clone lies one nucleotide off. No treatment had been received by any patient before thyroid surgery. Patient clinical samples collected from 2012 to 2018 were retrospectively analysed using T-cell receptor beta sequencing. Preparation of the library involved PCR. The sequencer was an Illumina HiSeq 4000. High-throughput sequencing was used to profile the CDR3 region of the TCR beta-chain in every patient. Under the source paper's analysis protocol: Drawing on CDR3 differences between clinicopathological groups, the researchers built a classifier meant to tell apart patients with distant-metastatic papillary thyroid cancer. The Shannon index was used to measure repertoire diversity, and the Morisita-Horn index was used to measure how similar tumor and blood repertoires were. TCRdb reworked the public reads: Q25 trimming with fastp, MiXCR clone assembly, productive beta chains retained. V and J calls and clone size were set by TCRdb, not the authors. Counted in this sample were 12,000 or so clones; roughly 12% of them appeared once. Clones ranked in the top ten supply around 13% of the sample.

This specimen comes from a study of metastatic and nonmetastatic thyroid tumors (TCRdb year 2020). Turning to the overall study: The researchers compared repertoires between peripheral blood samples and tumor or nodule tissue samples from patients with malignant or benign thyroid disease. What the work shows at the level of the full study, not this receptor alone: TCR beta diversity was reported as significantly higher in malignant tumors than in benign nodules, in both blood and tumor samples.

The germline V and J ends show losses of 5 bases and 4 bases respectively, and no gene match explains 4 bases of the junction. The CDR3, cysteine through phenylalanine, is 14 amino acids long. Only CDR3 DNA is held: 42 bases, read in frame from base 1. CDR1 and CDR2 are drawn from the germline V gene: SGHTA, FQGTGA. The sequence came from a female donor with papillary thyroid cancer or a benign thyroid nodule (not recorded which). Some clones in this sample may be carry-over from other donors' samples. The chain is assembled from TRBV7-3 and TRBJ2-2, with 7 junctional bases fitting TRBD1. Sequencing input: blood. The CDR3 loop reads CASSTGTVTGELFF. The DNA sequence is TGTGCCAGCAGCACGGGGACAGTCACCGGGGAGCTGTTTTTT.